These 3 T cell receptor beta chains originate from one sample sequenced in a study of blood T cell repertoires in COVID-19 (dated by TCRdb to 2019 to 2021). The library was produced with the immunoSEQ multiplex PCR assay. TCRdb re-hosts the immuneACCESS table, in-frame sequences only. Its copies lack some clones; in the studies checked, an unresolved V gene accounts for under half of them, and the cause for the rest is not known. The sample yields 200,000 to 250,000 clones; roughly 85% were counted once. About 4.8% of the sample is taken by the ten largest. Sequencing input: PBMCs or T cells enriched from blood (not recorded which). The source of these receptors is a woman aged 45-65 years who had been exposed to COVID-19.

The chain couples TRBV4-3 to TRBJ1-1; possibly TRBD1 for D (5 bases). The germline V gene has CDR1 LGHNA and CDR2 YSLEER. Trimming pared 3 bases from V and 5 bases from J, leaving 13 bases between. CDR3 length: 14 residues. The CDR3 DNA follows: TGCGCCAGCAGCCATACCCGGGGGGGTACTGAAGCTTTCTTT. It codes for CASSHTRGGTEAFF.

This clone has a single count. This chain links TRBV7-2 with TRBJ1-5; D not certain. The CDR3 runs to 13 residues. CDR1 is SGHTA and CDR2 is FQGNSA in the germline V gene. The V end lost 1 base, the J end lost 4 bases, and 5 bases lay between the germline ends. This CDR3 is CASSLGRNQPQHF. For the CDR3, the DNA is TGTGCCAGCAGCTTAGGCCGGAATCAGCCCCAGCATTTT.

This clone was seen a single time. CDR3 sequence: CASSGRDRANTEAFF. The DNA of the CDR3 is TGTGCCAGCAGCGGACGGGACAGGGCAAACACTGAAGCTTTCTTT. V gene TRBV4-2 combines with J gene TRBJ1-1, with 9 positions matching TRBD1. This CDR3 comprises 15 residues. V lost 5 bases to trimming and J lost 2 bases; unmatched junction nucleotides: 6. From germline, CDR1 is LGHNA and CDR2 YNFKEQ.